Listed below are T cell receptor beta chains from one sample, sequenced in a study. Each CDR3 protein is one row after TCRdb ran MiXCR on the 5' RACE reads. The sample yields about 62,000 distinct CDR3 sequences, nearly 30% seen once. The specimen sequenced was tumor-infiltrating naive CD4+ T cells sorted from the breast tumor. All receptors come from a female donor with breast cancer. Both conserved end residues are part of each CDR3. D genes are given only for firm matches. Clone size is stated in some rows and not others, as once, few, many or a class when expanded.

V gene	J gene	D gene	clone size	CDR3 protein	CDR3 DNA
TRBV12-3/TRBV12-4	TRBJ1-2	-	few	CASSPDRANYGYTF	TGTGCCAGCAGCCCGGACCGGGCTAACTATGGCTACACCTTC
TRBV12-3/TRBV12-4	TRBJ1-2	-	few	CASSLQTGQGGYTF	TGTGCCAGCAGCCTACAAACAGGGCAGGGTGGCTACACCTTC
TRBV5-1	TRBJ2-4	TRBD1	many	CASRDRDREGKNIQYF	TGCGCCAGCAGAGACCGGGACAGGGAAGGCAAAAACATTCAGTACTTC
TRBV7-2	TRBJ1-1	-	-	CASSWGWNTEAFF	TGTGCCAGCAGCTGGGGTTGGAACACTGAAGCTTTCTTT
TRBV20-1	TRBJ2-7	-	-	CSAKAGSSYEQYF	TGCAGTGCTAAGGCAGGGAGCTCCTACGAGCAGTACTTC
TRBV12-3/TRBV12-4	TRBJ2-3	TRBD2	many	CASSFGGRAGTQYF	TGTGCCAGCAGTTTTGGGGGGAGGGCGGGTACGCAGTATTTT
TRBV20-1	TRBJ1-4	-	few	CSAQGPNEKLFF	TGCAGTGCCCAGGGGCCTAATGAAAAACTGTTTTTT
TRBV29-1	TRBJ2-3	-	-	CSVEVQRIFTDTQYF	TGCAGCGTTGAGGTCCAGAGGATCTTCACAGATACGCAGTATTTT
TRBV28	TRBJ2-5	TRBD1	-	CASSSPQGARETQYF	TGTGCCAGCAGTTCGCCTCAGGGGGCGCGGGAGACCCAGTACTTC
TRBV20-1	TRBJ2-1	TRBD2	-	CSASYPGLAGHEQFF	TGCAGTGCTAGTTATCCGGGACTAGCGGGTCATGAGCAGTTCTTC
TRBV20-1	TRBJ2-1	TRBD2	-	CSALTGTIPDEQFF	TGCAGTGCTTTGACCGGGACTATTCCCGATGAGCAGTTCTTC
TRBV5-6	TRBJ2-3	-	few	CASSFSRGADTQYF	TGTGCCAGCAGCTTTTCTCGGGGTGCAGATACGCAGTATTTT
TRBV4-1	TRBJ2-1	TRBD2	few	CASSQDTTSGIGDEQFF	TGCGCCAGCAGCCAAGATACAACTAGCGGGATAGGGGATGAGCAGTTCTTC
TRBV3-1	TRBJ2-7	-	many	CASSQVEDEQYF	TGTGCCAGCAGCCAAGTAGAGGACGAGCAGTACTTC
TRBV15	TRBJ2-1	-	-	CATGRVSSQGFNEQFF	TGTGCCACCGGCAGAGTTTCTTCGCAGGGGTTCAATGAGCAGTTCTTC
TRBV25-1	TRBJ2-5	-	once	CASSSIRPFLQETQYF	TGTGCCAGCAGTTCAATAAGGCCTTTCCTCCAAGAGACCCAGTACTTC
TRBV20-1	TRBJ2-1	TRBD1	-	CSARDPRGLEQFF	TGCAGTGCTAGAGACCCCAGGGGGCTTGAGCAGTTCTTC
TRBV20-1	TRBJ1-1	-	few	CSARKDGGNTEAFF	TGCAGTGCTAGAAAGGACGGAGGGAACACTGAAGCTTTCTTT
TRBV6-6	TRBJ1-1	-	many	CASSYEKGTEAFF	TGTGCCAGCAGTTATGAAAAGGGCACTGAAGCTTTCTTT
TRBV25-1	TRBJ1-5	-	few	CASSAPDQPQHF	TGTGCCAGCAGTGCCCCAGATCAGCCCCAGCATTTT
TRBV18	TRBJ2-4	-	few	CASSPQSGLAKNIQYF	TGTGCCAGCTCACCACAGAGTGGCCTAGCCAAAAACATTCAGTACTTC
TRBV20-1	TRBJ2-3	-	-	CSVQRTDTQYF	TGCAGTGTCCAGCGGACAGATACGCAGTATTTT